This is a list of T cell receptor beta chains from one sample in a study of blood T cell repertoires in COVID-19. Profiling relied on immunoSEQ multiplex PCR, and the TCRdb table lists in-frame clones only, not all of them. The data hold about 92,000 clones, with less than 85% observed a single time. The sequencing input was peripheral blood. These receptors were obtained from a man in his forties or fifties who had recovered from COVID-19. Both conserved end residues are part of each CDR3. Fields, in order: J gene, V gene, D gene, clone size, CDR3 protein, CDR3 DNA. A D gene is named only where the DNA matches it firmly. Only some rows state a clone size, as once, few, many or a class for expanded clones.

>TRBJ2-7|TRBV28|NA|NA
CASSHMYEQYF
TGTGCCAGCAGTCACATGTACGAGCAGTACTTC
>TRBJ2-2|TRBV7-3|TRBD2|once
CASSLQRERSELFF
TGTGCCAGCAGCTTACAGCGGGAGAGATCGGAGCTGTTTTTT
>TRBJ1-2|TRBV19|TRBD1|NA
CASSARQGGPYGYTF
TGTGCCAGTAGTGCAAGACAGGGGGGGCCCTATGGCTACACCTTC
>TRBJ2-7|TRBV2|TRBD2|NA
CATWGGSSYEQYF
TGTGCCACGTGGGGCGGGAGCTCCTACGAGCAGTACTTC
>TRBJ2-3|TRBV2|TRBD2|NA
CASCTSGGPTDTQYF
TGTGCCAGCTGTACTAGCGGGGGACCCACAGATACGCAGTATTTT
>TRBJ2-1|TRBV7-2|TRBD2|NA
CASSFLSGSYNEQFF
TGTGCCAGCAGCTTCCTAAGCGGGAGCTACAATGAGCAGTTCTTC
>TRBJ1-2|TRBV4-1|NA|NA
CASSQDFAGQHYGYTF
TGCGCCAGCAGCCAAGATTTTGCGGGGCAGCACTATGGCTACACCTTC
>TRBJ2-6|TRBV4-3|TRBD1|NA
CASSQGRDRGDSGANVLTF
TGCGCCAGCAGCCAAGGAAGGGACAGGGGGGACTCTGGGGCCAACGTCCTGACTTTC
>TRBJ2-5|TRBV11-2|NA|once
CASGDSIQETQYF
TGTGCCAGCGGAGACAGCATCCAAGAGACCCAGTACTTC
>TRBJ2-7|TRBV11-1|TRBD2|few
CASRRTSGPISYEQYF
TGTGCCAGCAGACGGACTAGCGGACCTATCTCCTACGAGCAGTACTTC
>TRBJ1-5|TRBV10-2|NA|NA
CASSEGPGNQPQHF
TGCGCCAGCAGTGAAGGCCCAGGGAATCAGCCCCAGCATTTT
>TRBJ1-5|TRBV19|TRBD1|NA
CASSTQGQLNQPQHF
TGTGCCAGTAGTACACAGGGACAGCTTAATCAGCCCCAGCATTTT
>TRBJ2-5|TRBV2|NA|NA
CASSNRSPQETQYF
TGTGCCAGCAGTAACAGGAGTCCCCAAGAGACCCAGTACTTC
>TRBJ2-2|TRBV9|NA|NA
CASSLLGNTGELFF
TGTGCCAGCAGCCTGCTCGGGAACACCGGGGAGCTGTTTTTT
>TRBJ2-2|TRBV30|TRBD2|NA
CAWSGAGGPRLFF
TGTGCCTGGAGTGGTGCGGGGGGGCCACGGCTGTTTTTT
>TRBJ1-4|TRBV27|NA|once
CASSLLLGLNEKLFF
TGTGCCAGCAGTTTATTACTGGGGCTGAATGAAAAACTGTTTTTT
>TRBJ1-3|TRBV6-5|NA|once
CASSTRNTIYF
TGTGCCAGCAGTACCCGGAACACCATATATTTT
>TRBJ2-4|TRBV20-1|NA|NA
CSASFLLLAKNIQYF
TGCAGTGCTAGTTTTCTCCTCCTAGCCAAAAACATTCAGTACTTC
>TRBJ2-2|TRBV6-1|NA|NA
CASSDRAGLTGELFF
TGTGCCAGCAGTGATAGGGCGGGGCTGACCGGGGAGCTGTTTTTT
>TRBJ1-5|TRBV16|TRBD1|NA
CASSQSRTGNQPQHF
TGTGCCAGCAGCCAATCTAGGACAGGGAATCAGCCCCAGCATTTT
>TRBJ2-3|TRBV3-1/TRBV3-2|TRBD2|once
CASSPPGGSMLDTQYF
TGTGCCAGCAGCCCCCCGGGGGGGTCTATGCTCGATACGCAGTATTTT
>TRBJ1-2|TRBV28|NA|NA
CASSPSGLGYTF
TGTGCCAGCAGCCCCAGTGGGCTTGGCTACACCTTC
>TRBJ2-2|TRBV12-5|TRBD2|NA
CASGRGLAGNTGELFF
TGTGCTAGTGGGAGGGGACTAGCGGGGAACACCGGGGAGCTGTTTTTT
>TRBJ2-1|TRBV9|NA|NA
CASSRAGHEQFF
TGTGCCAGCAGCAGAGCGGGCCATGAGCAGTTCTTC
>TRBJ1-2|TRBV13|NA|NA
CASSLGIVTHGYTF
TGTGCCAGCAGCTTGGGCATTGTCACCCATGGCTACACCTTC
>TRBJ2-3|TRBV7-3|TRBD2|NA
CASSQAGASTDTQYF
TGTGCCAGCAGCCAAGCGGGGGCGAGCACAGATACGCAGTATTTT
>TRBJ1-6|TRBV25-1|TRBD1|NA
CASSEYDGTGGNSPLHF
TGTGCCAGCAGTGAATACGACGGGACAGGGGGAAATTCACCCCTCCACTTT
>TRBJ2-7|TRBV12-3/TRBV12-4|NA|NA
CASSPQTVSEQYF
TGTGCCAGCAGTCCCCAAACAGTTTCCGAGCAGTACTTC
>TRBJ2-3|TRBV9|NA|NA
CASSVVGDTDTQYF
TGTGCCAGCAGCGTAGTGGGCGACACAGATACGCAGTATTTT
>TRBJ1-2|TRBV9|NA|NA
CASSTGGVGYGYTF
TGTGCCAGCAGCACCGGCGGGGTAGGCTATGGCTACACCTTC
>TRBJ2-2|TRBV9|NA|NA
CASSPSNTGELFF
TGTGCCAGCAGCCCCTCTAACACCGGGGAGCTGTTTTTT
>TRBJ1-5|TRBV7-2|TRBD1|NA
CASSLGGTGYQPQHF
TGTGCCAGCAGCTTAGGGGGGACAGGGTATCAGCCCCAGCATTTT
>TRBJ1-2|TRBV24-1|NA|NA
CATSAGHVDGYTF
TGTGCCACCAGTGCCGGACATGTCGATGGCTACACCTTC
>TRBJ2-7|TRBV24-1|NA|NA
CATSVGGTSYEQYF
TGTGCCACCAGTGTGGGCGGGACGTCCTACGAGCAGTACTTC
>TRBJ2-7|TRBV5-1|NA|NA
CASSLAMGAGEQYF
TGCGCCAGCAGCTTGGCGATGGGGGCGGGCGAGCAGTACTTC
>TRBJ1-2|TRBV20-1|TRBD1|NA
CSASTHRGGYGYTF
TGCAGTGCTAGTACTCACAGGGGAGGCTATGGCTACACCTTC
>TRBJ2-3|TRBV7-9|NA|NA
CASSLGQVRDTQYF
TGTGCCAGCAGCTTAGGGCAGGTGAGAGATACGCAGTATTTT
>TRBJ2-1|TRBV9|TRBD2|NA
CASSVGLAGGLFSYNEQFF
TGTGCCAGCAGCGTGGGACTAGCGGGGGGACTCTTCTCCTACAATGAGCAGTTCTTC
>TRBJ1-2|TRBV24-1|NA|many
CATSPGAYGYTF
TGTGCCACCAGTCCTGGGGCTTATGGCTACACCTTC
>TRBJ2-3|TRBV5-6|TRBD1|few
CASSWGQGARNTQYF
TGTGCCAGCAGCTGGGGACAGGGGGCTAGGAATACGCAGTATTTT
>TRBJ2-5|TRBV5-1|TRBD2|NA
CASSPGTSGRPVETQYF
TGCGCCAGCAGCCCCGGGACTAGCGGGAGGCCGGTAGAGACCCAGTACTTC
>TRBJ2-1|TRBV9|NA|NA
CASSVESHNEQFF
TGTGCCAGCAGCGTAGAAAGCCACAATGAGCAGTTCTTC